These 13 T cell receptor beta chains were sequenced from one sample in a study of blood T cell repertoires in COVID-19. Here immunoSEQ multiplex PCR was the method, and the copy in TCRdb shows in-frame clones only, minus some. The profile shows under 200,000 clones, roughly 85% of them singletons. The sample comprised peripheral blood. Source of these receptors: a woman aged 60-75 years with COVID-19, enrolled during active disease.

J is TRBJ1-5 and V is TRBV6-1; 8 bases are shared with TRBD1. From germline, CDR1 is MNHNS and CDR2 SASEGT. The length of the CDR3 is 15 residues. With V trimmed by 2 bases and J by 4 bases, 4 bases remained unmatched. The DNA for the CDR3 is TGTGCCAGCAGTGAACGGACAGGGCAGAATCAGCCCCAGCATTTT. Translation: CASSERTGQNQPQHF.

The chain employs TRBV5-8 and TRBJ1-2; 9 bases are shared with TRBD1. Germline lookup yields CDR1 SGHTS and CDR2 YDEGEE. V gave up 4 bases and J gave up 6 bases; unmatched junction bases: 10. CDR3 length equals 15 residues. The CDR3: CASSQDRGAFNGYTF. The DNA for the CDR3 is TGTGCCAGCAGCCAGGACAGGGGTGCCTTCAATGGCTACACCTTC.

About this clone itself: The sample contains more than one DNA sequence encoding this CDR3. This chain connects TRBV18 to TRBJ2-3; 7 bases map to TRBD2. V was pared by 3 bases and J by 3 bases, with 15 bases of the junction left unmatched. The CDR3 totals 18 residues. Germline loops: CDR1 KGHSH, CDR2 LQKENI. The DNA of the CDR3 is TGTGCCAGCTCACCGCTCCCCCCGAGCGGGATCGTGACAGATACGCAGTATTTT. It translates to CASSPLPPSGIVTDTQYF.

As to this clone: The sample contains more than one DNA sequence encoding this CDR3. This sequence joins TRBV9 and TRBJ2-1; D is perhaps TRBD2 (6 bases). The CDR3 consists of 16 residues. Germline CDR1 SGDLS, CDR2 YYNGEE. V was shortened by 0 bases and J by 1 base, with 11 bases between the two germline ends. CDR3 sequence: CASSVATSGSYNEQFF. The CDR3, as DNA: TGTGCCAGCAGCGTAGCTACGAGCGGGTCCTACAATGAGCAGTTCTTC.

The gene calls are TRBV24-1 and TRBJ2-5; D unresolved. CDR1 is KGHDR and CDR2 is SFDVKD in the germline V gene. Deletions cut 5 bases from V and 1 base from J, with 7 bases between. There are 13 residues in the CDR3. The CDR3 DNA is TGTGCCACCAGTGGACAAGTCCAAGAGACCCAGTACTTC. Its protein is CATSGQVQETQYF.

This rearrangement joins TRBV9 to TRBJ1-3; a weak D match, TRBD1 (5 bases). Germline V lookup: CDR1 SGDLS, CDR2 YYNGEE. V gave up 3 bases and J gave up 0 bases, with 13 bases separating them. The CDR3 spans 16 residues. CDR3 in DNA: TGTGCCAGCAGCGCAGGTCAGGGCAACTCTGGAAACACCATATATTTT. It is translated as CASSAGQGNSGNTIYF.

The CDR3 is CASSPTGGQQPQHF. As DNA, the CDR3 is TGTGCCAGCAGCCCTACAGGGGGTCAACAGCCCCAGCATTTT. The chain carries TRBV3-1 (or the pseudogene TRBV3-2) and TRBJ1-5, with TRBD1 identical over 8 bases. The germline V gene has CDR1 LGHDT and CDR2 YNNKEL (reference sequence). V trimming: 4 bases; J trimming: 7 bases; junction bases outside the gene matches: 6. CDR3 length: 14 amino acids.

This clone has a handful of counts. This chain connects TRBV19 to TRBJ2-2; D might be TRBD1 (6 bases). CDR3 length: 15 residues. Germline CDR1 reads LNHDA; CDR2 reads SQIVND (reference sequence). The V gene lost 1 base and the J gene lost 7 bases, with 13 bases spanning the gap. The CDR3 loop reads CASSIVGGGDGELFF. The CDR3 DNA reads as TGTGCCAGTAGTATAGTTGGTGGGGGCGACGGGGAGCTGTTTTTT.

The V gene is TRBV5-6, the J gene TRBJ1-2; D remains ambiguous. The CDR3 runs to 14 residues. V lost 6 bases and J 4 bases, leaving 16 bases between the germline ends. Germline CDR1 and CDR2: SGHDT and YYEEEE. The chain's CDR3 is CASNPSTAIYGYTF. CDR3 nucleotide sequence: TGTGCCAGCAACCCCTCTACAGCCATCTATGGCTACACCTTC.

This chain links TRBV13 with TRBJ1-1; 8 bases map to TRBD1. Germline V CDR1 and CDR2: PRHDT, FYEKMQ (reference sequence). The V and J ends lost 6 bases and 10 bases, in that order; junction bases with no gene match: 10. There are 13 residues in the CDR3. For the CDR3, the DNA is TGTGCCAGCAGTTTGGGACAGGATAAAGGAGCTTTCTTT. Its translation: CASSLGQDKGAFF.

In its sample, this clone was seen a few times. The chain recombines TRBV7-9 with TRBJ1-1; no firm D call. CDR1 is SEHNR and CDR2 is FQNEAQ in the germline V gene (reference sequence). This CDR3 has 14 amino acids. Trimming cost V 10 bases and J 3 bases, with 18 bases left between them. CDR3 protein: CATELEGGDTEAFF. Here the CDR3 DNA reads TGTGCCACCGAGTTGGAGGGTGGGGACACTGAAGCTTTCTTT.

The chain employs TRBV12-3 or TRBV12-4 and TRBJ2-5, with TRBD1 as a possible D gene (5 bases). Trimming removed 5 bases at V and 9 bases at J, with 10 bases between. CDR3 length: 11 amino acids. In DNA, the CDR3 is TGTGCCAGCAGTGCCTCCAGGGCCCAGTACTTC. It codes for CASSASRAQYF.

V is TRBV7-3 and J is TRBJ1-1; tentatively, D is TRBD1 (5 bases). Per the germline V gene, CDR1 is SGHTA and CDR2 is FQGTGA. This CDR3 comprises 13 residues. V lost 0 bases and J 8 bases, leaving 10 bases between the germline ends. CDR3 residues: CASSLTGWGEAFF. The CDR3 DNA reads as TGTGCCAGCAGCTTAACGGGATGGGGCGAAGCTTTCTTT.